The 10 T cell receptor beta chains below all came from one sample that was sequenced in a study of cytomegalovirus exposure and HLA in healthy donors. PCR primers comprised 60 Vbeta and 13 Jbeta primers. Some clones are missing from TCRdb's copy, which holds only in-frame ones; the method was immunoSEQ multiplex PCR. The sample contains tens of thousands of clones, 79% of which appear only once. The sequencing sample was made of PBMCs. Receptor source: a woman between 35 and 50 years old in good health and CMV-seronegative.

This clone has more than one count but fewer than ten. The germline gene is not matched at one end of the junction; a read error may be the cause. V gene TRBV6-5 combines with J gene TRBJ1-3, with a weak D call TRBD1 (5 bases). This CDR3 is 13 amino acids long. Germline V gene data show CDR1 as MNHEY and CDR2 as SVGAGI. The CDR3 spells CASRRAQGSTIYF. CDR3 sequence (DNA): TGTGCCAGCAGGCGAGCCCAGGGAAGCACCATATATTTT.

The chain has TRBV10-3 and TRBJ1-4, with 9 bases identical to TRBD1. Germline CDR1 and CDR2: ENHRY and SYGVKD. This CDR3 has 14 amino acids. Trimming cost V 6 bases and J 7 bases; bases outside gene matches: 6. The CDR3 reads CAIRGDRVGEKLFF. The DNA of the CDR3 is TGTGCCATCAGGGGGGACAGGGTCGGTGAAAAACTGTTTTTT.

Concerning this clone itself: At one of its ends the junction is not consistent with the germline gene, which may arise from a read error. The rearrangement joins TRBV28 to TRBJ1-5; unclear D gene. CDR1 is MDHEN, CDR2 SYDVKM, per germline. This CDR3 is built from 16 residues. The CDR3 sequence: CASSLPLGGSQQPQNF. The CDR3 region has the DNA TGTGCCAGCAGTTTACCCCTCGGAGGGTCGCAACAGCCCCAGAATTTT.

The chain joins TRBV4-2 to TRBJ2-7; 9 positions match TRBD2. The CDR3 spans 15 residues. From germline, CDR1 is LGHNA and CDR2 YNFKEQ. The V and J ends lost 0 bases and 3 bases, in that order; junction bases with no gene match: 3. DNA of the CDR3: TGTGCCAGCAGCCAAGATGAAGCGGGGGGCTACGAGCAGTACTTC. It specifies CASSQDEAGGYEQYF.

The sample holds one count of this clone. The CDR3 DNA reads TGTGCCACCAGCAGAGAGACGACAGGAAAGGCCTACGAGCAGTACTTC. This codes for CATSRETTGKAYEQYF. The chain carries TRBV15 and TRBJ2-7, with D possibly TRBD1 on 6 matching bases. The germline CDR1 and CDR2 sequences are LNHNV and YYDKDF (reference sequence). The length of the CDR3 is 16 residues. V lost 0 bases and J lost 2, with 14 bases in between. The whole variable domain, filled in from reference TRBV15 and TRBJ2-7, reads DAMVIQNPRYQVTQFGKPVTLSCSQTLNHNVMYWYQQKSSQAPKLLFHYYDKDFNNEADTPDNFQSRRPNTSFCFLDIRSPGLGDTAMYLCATSRETTGKAYEQYFGPGTRLTVT.

This chain uses TRBV7-2 with TRBJ2-3; 11 nucleotides agree with TRBD2. J gave up 3 bases and V 5 bases, and 10 bases lay outside the gene matches. The CDR3 length is 17 residues. Germline CDR1 is SGHTA and CDR2 is FQGNSA. The CDR3 DNA reads as TGTGCCAGCAGCCAAGGCGCTTCTAGCGGGGGGACAGATACGCAGTATTTT. It yields the protein CASSQGASSGGTDTQYF.

The rearrangement uses TRBV6-1 and TRBJ2-1, with 8 bases identical to TRBD2. This CDR3 contains 15 residues. The J segment lost 7 bases and the V segment lost 6 bases, leaving 11 bases of the junction unmatched. Germline CDR1 reads MNHNS; CDR2 reads SASEGT. CDR3 region: CASSTGTSGLNEQFF. The DNA for the CDR3 is TGTGCCAGCAGCACCGGGACTAGTGGTCTGAATGAGCAGTTCTTC.

Concerning this clone: The sample holds other DNA sequences that translate to the same CDR3. This rearrangement joins TRBV2 to TRBJ2-1; D not certain. The CDR3 is 11 amino acids. Germline values: CDR1 SNHLY, CDR2 FYNNEI. V dropped 3 bases and J dropped 7 bases, with 4 bases sitting between them. In DNA, the CDR3 is TGTGCCAGCAGTGAGAGGAATGAGCAGTTCTTC. This gives the protein CASSERNEQFF.

The chain has TRBV27 and TRBJ1-2; tentative D call: TRBD1 (6 bases). V was cut by 6 bases and J by 2 bases, with 10 bases left in between. The CDR3 contains 13 residues. The germline CDR1 and CDR2 sequences are MNHEY and SMNVEV (reference sequence). In nucleotides, the CDR3 is TGTGCCAGCAGGACAGGACAAAACTATGGCTACACCTTC. As protein: CASRTGQNYGYTF.

The rearrangement joins TRBV29-1 to TRBJ1-4; D is perhaps TRBD1 (6 bases). The CDR3 is 13 amino acids. CDR1 is SQVTM, CDR2 ANQGSEA, per germline. Trimming stripped 6 bases from V and 6 bases from J, with 14 bases between. CDR3 sequence reads: CSVAQGADEKLFF. CDR3 sequence (DNA): TGCAGCGTGGCACAGGGTGCTGATGAAAAACTGTTTTTT. Filled out from reference TRBV29-1 and TRBJ1-4, the complete variable domain reads SAVISQKPSRDICQRGTSLTIQCQVDSQVTMMFWYRQQPGQSLTLIATANQGSEATYESGFVIDKFPISRPNLTFSTLTVSNMSPEDSSIYLCSVAQGADEKLFFGSGTQLSVL.